This T cell receptor (beta chain) was identified during a study of T cell changes during pregnancy in multiple sclerosis. Profiling relied on immunoSEQ multiplex PCR, and the TCRdb table lists in-frame clones only, not all of them. The profile shows approximately 69,000 clones, 94% of them singletons. V was trimmed by 6 bases and J by 7 bases, leaving 22 bases between them. Per the germline V gene, CDR1 is SGHTS and CDR2 is YDEGEE. The CDR3 sequence is 15 residues long. The clonotype comes from a female donor with multiple sclerosis, enrolled in a pregnancy study. V gene TRBV5-8 combines with J gene TRBJ1-2; perhaps TRBD1 as D (6 bases). The sequenced sample was peripheral blood, obtained in the third trimester of pregnancy. DNA for the CDR3: TGTGCCAGCACCTTCTACAGGGAGCTGCCGCGTGGCTACACCTTC. Its protein is CASTFYRELPRGYTF.